A single sample gave rise to the 20 T cell receptor beta chains below, sequenced in a study of cytomegalovirus exposure and HLA in healthy donors (dated by TCRdb to about 2017). Library preparation employed the immunoSEQ multiplex PCR assay. The multiplex PCR relied on a mix of 60 forward primers for TCR Vbeta segments and 13 reverse primers for TCR Jbeta segments. TCRdb took this table from immuneACCESS and kept in-frame rearrangements with V and J called. Such tables lack part of the clones; where checked against another copy, unresolved V genes explain under half of the gap, and the rest is unexplained. A total of 130,000 to 150,000 clones appear in this sample, 68% of them only once. The ten largest clones add up to less than 5% of the sample. The sample taken for sequencing was PBMCs. These receptors all stem from a man between 60 and 70 years old in good health and CMV-seronegative.

The CDR3 DNA sequence: TGTGCCAGCTCACCAGGCAATGAAGGGGATAATGAGCAGTTCTTC. This codes for CASSPGNEGDNEQFF. The chain uses TRBV18 and TRBJ2-1; weak D call: TRBD1 (5 bases). CDR1 is KGHSH, CDR2 LQKENI, per germline. CDR3 size: 15 residues. The germline V and J ends were trimmed by 2 bases and 7 bases, with 15 bases remaining between them. Full variable domain (rest looked up from reference TRBV18 and TRBJ2-1): NAGVMQNPRHLVRRRGQEARLRCSPMKGHSHVYWYRQLPEEGLKFMVYLQKENIIDESGMPKERFSAEFPKEGPSILRIQQVVRGDSAAYFCASSPGNEGDNEQFFGPGTRLTVL.

This clone was seen a few times. The rearrangement uses TRBV11-2 and TRBJ2-1; possibly TRBD1 for D (5 bases). The V gene's germline CDR1 is SGHAT and CDR2 FQNNGV. V shed 1 base and J shed 13 bases, with 14 bases lying between them. The CDR3 loop spans 13 amino acids. The CDR3 loop reads CASSLGAGISQFF. The CDR3 nucleotides are TGTGCCAGCAGCTTAGGGGCAGGGATAAGTCAGTTCTTC. Complete variable domain (other parts from reference TRBV11-2 and TRBJ2-1): EAGVAQSPRYKIIEKRQSVAFWCNPISGHATLYWYQQILGQGPKLLIQFQNNGVVDDSQLPKDRFSAERLKGVDSTLKIQPAKLEDSAVYLCASSLGAGISQFFGPGTRLTVL.

The V gene is TRBV7-3, the J gene TRBJ1-1, with 9 positions matching TRBD1. Germline CDR1 is SGHTA and CDR2 is FQGTGA. The CDR3 is made up of 16 amino acids. Trimming took 2 bases from V and 1 from J; bases not matched to a gene: 5. CDR3: CASSLATGGANTEAFF. The CDR3 DNA sequence: TGTGCCAGCAGCTTAGCTACAGGGGGCGCGAACACTGAAGCTTTCTTT.

This clone was seen only a few times. The rearrangement uses TRBV5-1 and TRBJ2-1, with unresolved D. CDR1 and CDR2 (germline): SGHRS, YFSETQ. V was clipped by 0 bases and J by 9 bases, with 10 bases between them. The CDR3 sequence is 13 residues long. Here the CDR3 reads CASSLDFSGEQFF. The CDR3 coding sequence is TGCGCCAGCAGCTTGGACTTCTCGGGTGAGCAGTTCTTC.

The chain has TRBV19 and TRBJ1-1; D is perhaps TRBD1 (5 bases). V was pared by 0 bases and J by 6 bases, with 23 bases between. The germline gives CDR1 LNHDA, CDR2 SQIVND (reference sequence). The CDR3 extends over 18 amino acids. The CDR3 DNA reads TGTGCCAGTAGTATAGACCCACCCACGGGAGGGGAGGTTTCTGAAGCTTTCTTT. This translates into CASSIDPPTGGEVSEAFF.

The chain is built from TRBV19 and TRBJ2-5, with 9 positions matching TRBD1. The last part of the DNA fits TRBJ2-7 better; the J call may be wrong. Germline lookup yields CDR1 LNHDA and CDR2 SQIVND (reference sequence). CDR3 length equals 18 residues. CDR3 sequence reads: CASSIDHGTGTSLREQYF. In nucleotides, the CDR3 is TGTGCCAGTAGTATAGATCATGGGACAGGGACCTCCCTACGCGAGCAGTACTTC.

The count of this clone is one. The chain joins TRBV5-1 to TRBJ2-5; TRBD2 matches 7 bases. This CDR3 spans 16 amino acids. Germline CDR1 reads SGHRS; CDR2 reads YFSETQ. V lost 4 bases, J lost 1 base, and 10 bases stayed unmatched. CDR3 coding DNA: TGCGCCAGCAGCCCTGGTAGCGGGCGGTTCCAAGAGACCCAGTACTTC. This sequence encodes CASSPGSGRFQETQYF.

The chain links TRBV6-1 to TRBJ1-4, with 9 bases matching TRBD1. The CDR3 is made up of 14 amino acids. The germline gives CDR1 MNHNS, CDR2 SASEGT. J was trimmed by 6 bases and V by 5 bases; bases with no gene match: 4. This chain's CDR3 is CASSRQGGDEKLFF. The CDR3 DNA sequence: TGTGCCAGCAGTCGACAGGGGGGAGATGAAAAACTGTTTTTT.

The V gene is TRBV11-3, the J gene TRBJ2-1; possible D gene TRBD2, 6 bases. This CDR3 spans 16 amino acids. The germline V gene has CDR1 SGHNT and CDR2 YENEEA. With 2 bases removed from V and 7 bases from J, the gap between germline ends came to 18 bases. This chain's CDR3 is CASSLSKGEGRNEQFF. The CDR3 DNA reads TGTGCCAGCAGCTTATCAAAGGGCGAGGGGAGGAATGAGCAGTTCTTC.

The V and J genes are TRBV27 and TRBJ2-5; weak D call: TRBD1 (5 bases). The V gene's germline CDR1 is MNHEY and CDR2 SMNVEV (reference sequence). This CDR3 comprises 14 residues. The V and J ends lost 6 bases and 2 bases respectively, with 13 bases between them. Here the CDR3 reads CASRKWGSQETQYF. DNA for the CDR3: TGTGCCAGCAGAAAATGGGGCAGTCAAGAGACCCAGTACTTC.

J is TRBJ2-3 and V is TRBV6-5, with 9 bases lining up with TRBD2. The trim removed 2 bases at V and 6 bases at J, leaving 9 bases unmatched. CDR3 length equals 16 residues. Germline CDR1 and CDR2: MNHEY and SVGAGI. The CDR3: CASSYLLGLAPDTQYF. The CDR3 DNA follows: TGTGCCAGCAGTTACCTTCTGGGACTAGCACCCGATACGCAGTATTTT.

The chain links TRBV27 to TRBJ1-1; 9 bases align to TRBD1. The CDR3 is made up of 13 amino acids. Per germline, CDR1 MNHEY and CDR2 SMNVEV (reference sequence). J gave up 5 bases and V 5 bases, and 3 bases lay outside the gene matches. The CDR3 sequence is CASSPDRGTEAFF. The CDR3 bases are TGTGCCAGCAGTCCCGACAGGGGGACTGAAGCTTTCTTT.

The V call is TRBV19, the J call TRBJ2-7; 7 positions match TRBD1. Germline V lookup: CDR1 LNHDA, CDR2 SQIVND (reference sequence). After removal of 5 bases from V and 2 bases from J, the junction contained 6 bases not matched to a gene. This CDR3 region has 14 residues. The CDR3 DNA reads TGTGCCAGTAGTGGGGGACAGACGCCCTACGAGCAGTACTTC. Protein sequence: CASSGGQTPYEQYF.

This chain connects TRBV6-6 to TRBJ2-3; possible D gene TRBD1, 5 bases. Trimming stripped 11 bases from V and 5 bases from J, with 17 bases between. Per germline, CDR1 MNHNY and CDR2 SVGAGI (reference sequence). The CDR3 extends over 13 amino acids. CDR3 sequence reads: CAESRGSLDTQYF. Here the CDR3 DNA reads TGTGCCGAATCTAGGGGATCCCTAGATACGCAGTATTTT.

This chain uses TRBV10-3 with TRBJ2-2, with 9 nucleotides matching TRBD1. Germline lookup yields CDR1 ENHRY and CDR2 SYGVKD. The ends lost 3 bases at V and 3 bases at J; junction bases unmatched: 2. The CDR3 loop spans 15 amino acids. The CDR3 reads CAISDTGGDTGELFF. The CDR3 nucleotides read TGTGCCATCAGTGATACAGGGGGCGACACCGGGGAGCTGTTTTTT.

The chain uses TRBV9 and TRBJ1-3; a weak D match, TRBD1 (5 bases). This CDR3 has 15 amino acids. Looked up from germline, CDR1 is SGDLS and CDR2 is YYNGEE. Between the trimmed V and J ends, which lost 5 bases and 0 bases, there was a span of 12 bases. For the CDR3, the DNA is TGTGCCAGCAGTGCGGGACGTAGCTCTGGAAACACCATATATTTT. It encodes CASSAGRSSGNTIYF.

The chain couples TRBV27 to TRBJ1-2; D gene ambiguous. The CDR3 is 14 residues long. V lost 4 bases to trimming and J lost 4 bases, with 13 bases between them. CDR1 MNHEY and CDR2 SMNVEV come from the germline V gene (reference sequence). The CDR3 DNA is TGTGCCAGCAGTTCAGGTTCTTCGGTCTATGGCTACACCTTC. Translating gives CASSSGSSVYGYTF.

This clone was counted a single time. The rearrangement links TRBV5-4 to TRBJ2-2; 8 bases fit TRBD2. The CDR3 consists of 16 residues. The J segment lost 0 bases and the V segment lost 2 bases, leaving 3 bases of the junction unmatched. Germline V CDR1 and CDR2: SGHNT, YYREEE (reference sequence). The chain's CDR3 is CASSLLAGSNTGELFF. The DNA for the CDR3 is TGTGCCAGCAGCTTATTAGCGGGGTCGAACACCGGGGAGCTGTTTTTT.

The chain joins TRBV6-4 to TRBJ2-7; the D gene is possibly TRBD2 (7 bases). In germline, CDR1 is MRHNA, CDR2 SNTAGT. The CDR3 spans 15 residues. Trimming removed 10 bases from V and 0 bases from J, with 19 bases in between. As DNA, the CDR3 is TGTGCCACCAGCCTGGAGGGGGGGAGCTCCTACGAGCAGTACTTC. Its translation: CATSLEGGSSYEQYF.

The chain employs TRBV18 and TRBJ2-2, with 12 bases fitting TRBD2. Germline CDR1 reads KGHSH; CDR2 reads LQKENI. With V trimmed by 3 bases and J by 2 bases, 7 bases remained unmatched. The CDR3 is made up of 18 amino acids. CDR3 residues: CASSPTTSGSINTGELFF. In DNA form, the CDR3 reads TGTGCCAGCTCACCGACGACTAGCGGGAGTATCAACACCGGGGAGCTGTTTTTT.